This section outlines one T cell receptor (beta chain) sequence together with its context. What it binds is unknown. The data stem from a study of graft-versus-host responses after intestinal transplantation. Study context: Tacrolimus plus steroids were given to all recipients for 3 to 4 years, preceded by anti-thymocyte globulin induction. Study-level results: Allografts of patients with graft-donor T cell macrochimerism showed high graft-versus-host to host-versus-graft clone ratios. Detected in recipient marrow were GvH clones, some of which were first observed in ileum or blood.

V lost 3 bases to trimming and J lost 5 bases, with 12 bases between them. Per the germline V gene, CDR1 is MNHEY and CDR2 is SMNVEV (reference sequence). The CDR3 length is 14 residues. Data came from immunoSEQ multiplex PCR; TCRdb stores just in-frame clones and leaves some out. The profile covers 90,000 to 150,000 clones, with 90% to 95% appearing a single time and around 3.3% taken by the ten largest. The sequencing used unstimulated CD8+ T cells sorted from spleen or lymph node cells, collected before intestinal transplant. The TCR sequence derives from a human donor who received an intestinal transplant. The chain combines TRBV27 with TRBJ2-3, with D unclear. The CDR3 protein is CASSLGQIVDTQYF. CDR3 sequence (DNA): TGTGCCAGCAGTTTGGGTCAGATAGTAGATACGCAGTATTTT.